This T cell receptor beta chain comes out of a study of T cells in tuberculosis. Study at large: IGRA-negative adolescents, IGRA-positive adolescents with latent tuberculosis and adults with active tuberculosis formed this South African cohort.

The table came from immunoSEQ multiplex PCR; TCRdb's copy has only in-frame clones and leaves some out. The table has roughly 28,000 clones, 85% to 95% seen once. The V gene's germline CDR1 is SGHTA and CDR2 FQGNSA. The CDR3 has 12 amino acids. Deletions cut 4 bases from V and 4 bases from J, with 5 bases between. Source material: PBMCs. V and J are TRBV7-2 and TRBJ2-1; D gene uncertain. This sequence originates from a donor between 10 and 35 years old with latent tuberculosis or without tuberculosis infection. The chain's CDR3 is CASSSRYNEQFF. The CDR3 DNA follows: TGTGCCAGCAGCTCTCGGTACAATGAGCAGTTCTTC.